These 20 T cell receptor beta chains originate from one sample sequenced in a study of cytomegalovirus exposure and HLA in healthy donors. Generated by immunoSEQ multiplex PCR, the TCRdb table keeps only in-frame clones and is missing some. The data hold approximately 270,000 clones, with approximately 84% observed a single time. Sequencing input: PBMCs. These receptors came from a man aged 18 to 30 in good health and CMV-seropositive.

V and J are TRBV6-6 and TRBJ2-7; maybe TRBD2 (5 bases). Trimming removed 5 bases from V and 5 bases from J, with 16 bases in between. Germline V CDR1 and CDR2: MNHNY, SVGAGI (reference sequence). The CDR3 is 14 residues long. CDR3 loop: CASSRRDRTNEQYF. Written as DNA, the CDR3 is TGTGCCAGCAGTCGCCGGGATCGTACCAACGAGCAGTACTTC.

This chain uses TRBV2 with TRBJ2-3; 7 bases fit TRBD1. The CDR3 spans 15 residues. Germline assignment: CDR1 SNHLY and CDR2 FYNNEI. The V gene end was trimmed by 0 bases and the J gene end by 2 bases; junction bases not matched to a gene: 2. CDR3 DNA sequence: TGTGCCAGCAGTGAAGCGGGACAGTTCACAGATACGCAGTATTTT. Protein product: CASSEAGQFTDTQYF.

This clone appeared a single time. The rearrangement links TRBV11-3 to TRBJ2-7; no clear D. Deletions cut 3 bases from V and 3 bases from J, with 9 bases between. Germline CDR1 and CDR2: SGHNT and YENEEA. The CDR3 has 13 amino acids. CDR3 nucleotides: TGTGCCAGCAGCTTGGGCGATCACTACGAGCAGTACTTC. This translates into CASSLGDHYEQYF.

The chain recombines TRBV7-3 with TRBJ2-1; D uncertain. Germline V gene sequence: CDR1 SGHTA, CDR2 FQGTGA. This CDR3 is built from 13 residues. Trimming left V 0 bases short and J 15 bases short, with 15 bases between. CDR3 bases: TGTGCCAGCAGCTTAACTACTACGGATGGGTTGTTCTTC. Translating it yields CASSLTTTDGLFF.

V gene TRBV4-2 combines with J gene TRBJ2-3; D remains ambiguous. Between the trimmed V and J ends, which lost 1 base and 3 bases, there was a span of 11 bases. The germline V gene has CDR1 LGHNA and CDR2 YNFKEQ. The CDR3 loop spans 15 amino acids. This CDR3 reads CASSQGGVSTDTQYF. In DNA, the CDR3 is TGTGCCAGCAGCCAAGGAGGAGTCTCGACAGATACGCAGTATTTT.

J is TRBJ2-7 and V is TRBV20-1; D is unclear. The CDR3 length is 11 residues. V gave up 2 bases and J gave up 2 bases, with 4 bases separating them. Germline lookup yields CDR1 DFQATT and CDR2 SNEGSKA (reference sequence). The DNA for the CDR3 is TGCAGTGCTAGACTTCCCTACGAGCAGTACTTC. It translates to CSARLPYEQYF.

The chain combines TRBV29-1 with TRBJ2-1, with 7 positions matching TRBD2. From germline, CDR1 is SQVTM and CDR2 ANQGSEA. With 0 bases clipped from V and 6 bases from J, the junction kept 8 bases outside the gene matches. The CDR3 is 15 amino acids. The CDR3 is CSVEDRGGSVNEQFF. The CDR3 coding sequence is TGCAGCGTTGAAGATCGGGGAGGGAGTGTCAATGAGCAGTTCTTC.

V is TRBV5-8 and J is TRBJ2-2, with D perhaps matching TRBD1 or TRBD2 (6 bases each). The ends were cut back, 4 bases at V and 6 bases at J, with 19 bases in the middle. CDR3 length equals 16 residues. Germline CDR1 SGHTS, CDR2 YDEGEE. For the CDR3, the DNA is TGTGCCAGCAGCCCTGAACGGGCAGGGGAGGCCGGGGAGCTGTTTTTT. It encodes CASSPERAGEAGELFF.

V and J are TRBV5-1 and TRBJ1-2; the match to TRBD1 covers 10 bases. CDR1 and CDR2 from the germline V gene are SGHRS and YFSETQ. The CDR3 runs 14 residues. J gave up 8 bases and V 5 bases, and 9 bases lay outside the gene matches. This chain's CDR3 is CASRDGTGVFGYTF. The CDR3 coding sequence is TGCGCCAGCAGGGACGGGACAGGGGTTTTCGGCTACACCTTC.

The gene calls are TRBV6-1 and TRBJ1-2; D perhaps matches TRBD1 (6 bases). Looked up from germline, CDR1 is MNHNS and CDR2 is SASEGT. V dropped 3 bases and J dropped 4 bases, with 9 bases sitting between them. This CDR3 is built from 13 residues. Here the CDR3 reads CASSEGGGYGYTF. CDR3 nucleotides: TGTGCCAGCAGTGAGGGAGGGGGCTATGGCTACACCTTC.

This clone occurred once. This sample also contains other DNA sequences that code for the same CDR3. CDR3 sequence (DNA): TGTGCCTGGAGTGTAACCAGCTCTGGAAACACCATATATTTT. Protein sequence: CAWSVTSSGNTIYF. The J gene is TRBJ1-3, the V gene TRBV30; D remains ambiguous. The CDR3 contains 14 residues. Trimming stripped 0 bases from V and 0 bases from J, with 6 bases between. Germline lookup yields CDR1 GTSNPN and CDR2 SVGIG (reference sequence).

The chain has TRBV7-6 and TRBJ1-1; 9 bases agree with TRBD1. The V segment lost 3 bases and the J segment 5 bases; nucleotides outside the gene matches: 4. This CDR3 has 14 residues. Germline values: CDR1 SGHVS, CDR2 FNYEAQ. The CDR3, as DNA: TGTGCCAGCAGCTTGACAGGGGGTTTTACTGAAGCTTTCTTT. Its translation: CASSLTGGFTEAFF.

The rearrangement uses TRBV18 and TRBJ1-2; no clear D. Germline V gene sequence: CDR1 KGHSH, CDR2 LQKENI. The V end was cut by 3 bases, the J end by 0 bases, with 23 bases between. The CDR3 sequence is 19 residues long. The CDR3 DNA follows: TGTGCCAGCTCACCGGAAGCCTTTCTAAGGAACGGACCTAACTATGGCTACACCTTC. Translating gives CASSPEAFLRNGPNYGYTF.

This chain joins TRBV28 and TRBJ1-5, with D possibly TRBD1 on 5 matching bases. Trimming cost V 3 bases and J 4 bases, with 10 bases left between them. This CDR3 has 14 amino acids. Per germline, CDR1 MDHEN and CDR2 SYDVKM. CDR3 loop: CASSFDSRNQPQHF. CDR3 bases: TGTGCCAGCAGTTTCGACAGTCGGAATCAGCCCCAGCATTTT. The whole variable domain, remainder taken from reference TRBV28 and TRBJ1-5, is DVKVTQSSRYLVKRTGEKVFLECVQDMDHENMFWYRQDPGLGLRLIYFSYDVKMKEKGDIPEGYSVSREKKERFSLILESASTNQTSMYLCASSFDSRNQPQHFGDGTRLSIL.

The chain employs TRBV5-1 and TRBJ2-5; 7 nucleotides line up with TRBD2. The V gene's germline CDR1 is SGHRS and CDR2 YFSETQ. This CDR3 has 15 amino acids. The junction had 7 bases not matched to a gene; V was cut back by 0 bases and J by 5 bases. This chain's CDR3 is CASSLGSGRAETQYF. The CDR3 coding sequence is TGCGCCAGCAGCTTGGGTAGTGGGAGGGCGGAGACCCAGTACTTC.

This clone was found a few times. The CDR3 region is CASSELGVGPGYGYTF. The CDR3 DNA sequence: TGTGCCAGCAGTGAACTAGGAGTAGGACCAGGGTATGGCTACACCTTC. The chain uses TRBV6-1 and TRBJ1-2; perhaps TRBD1 as D (5 bases). Germline V gives CDR1 MNHNS, CDR2 SASEGT. The CDR3 contains 16 residues. Trimming removed 2 bases at V and 5 bases at J, with 18 bases between.

V gene TRBV7-8 combines with J gene TRBJ2-3, with a weak D call TRBD2 (5 bases). V was pared by 3 bases and J by 5 bases, with 6 bases between. Germline CDR1 SGHVS, CDR2 FQNEAQ. The length of the CDR3 is 12 residues. The CDR3 loop reads CASSFAGDTQYF. CDR3 sequence (DNA): TGTGCCAGCAGCTTTGCGGGAGATACGCAGTATTTT.

J is TRBJ1-5 and V is TRBV30; D not resolved. Germline CDR1 is GTSNPN and CDR2 is SVGIG (reference sequence). V was trimmed by 0 bases and J by 0 bases, leaving 9 bases between them. The CDR3 spans 15 residues. The CDR3 is CAWSVGGNSNQPQHF. CDR3 coding DNA: TGTGCCTGGAGTGTCGGAGGGAATAGCAATCAGCCCCAGCATTTT.

The chain combines TRBV5-6 with TRBJ2-1; D is unclear. The CDR3 has 14 amino acids. V was trimmed by 0 bases and J by 9 bases, leaving 13 bases between them. The germline gives CDR1 SGHDT, CDR2 YYEEEE. The CDR3 spells CASSLETFLGEQFF. In DNA form, the CDR3 reads TGTGCCAGCAGCTTGGAGACATTTTTGGGTGAGCAGTTCTTC. Filled out from reference TRBV5-6 and TRBJ2-1, the complete variable domain reads DAGVTQSPTHLIKTRGQQVTLRCSPKSGHDTVSWYQQALGQGPQFIFQYYEEEERQRGNFPDRFSGHQFPNYSSELNVNALLLGDSALYLCASSLETFLGEQFFGPGTRLTVL.

CDR3 nucleotide sequence: TGTGCCAGCAGGACTGGACAGGGACCGACCTATGGCTACACCTTC. Translation gives CASRTGQGPTYGYTF. This chain uses TRBV5-6 with TRBJ1-2; 8 bases align to TRBD1. The CDR3 sequence is 15 residues long. CDR1 is SGHDT and CDR2 is YYEEEE in the germline V gene. After removal of 5 bases from V and 4 bases from J, the junction contained 10 bases not matched to a gene.